A selection of T cell receptor beta chains follows, all from one sample in a study of T cells in tuberculosis. Libraries were prepared by immunoSEQ multiplex PCR; TCRdb keeps only in-frame clonotypes and omits some of them. The table shows under 45,000 clones, with roughly 96% occurring only once. The sequenced sample consisted of PBMCs. The origin of the receptors is a donor between 10 and 35 years old with latent tuberculosis or without tuberculosis infection. The CDR3 runs from the conserved cysteine through the conserved F or W. Each record gives: V gene, D gene, J gene, clone size, CDR3 DNA, CDR3 protein. A D gene is named only where the DNA matches it firmly. Clone size is shown for a subset of rows, as once, few, many or a class of expanded clone.

TRBV5-6	.	TRBJ1-1	.	TGTGCCAGCAGCCAGACGCTAACAGGGACATCTTTCTTT	CASSQTLTGTSFF
TRBV6-5	TRBD1	TRBJ2-5	.	TGTGCCAGCAGTTACTTAACAGGGGGCAGCGAGACCCAGTACTTC	CASSYLTGGSETQYF
TRBV6-4	.	TRBJ1-5	.	TGTGCCACCTCGGACAGTTATAGCAATCAGCCCCAGCATTTT	CATSDSYSNQPQHF
TRBV19	.	TRBJ1-2	.	TGTGCCAGTAGTCGGCAGGGTCTGAGTGGCTACACCTTC	CASSRQGLSGYTF
TRBV27	TRBD2	TRBJ2-1	.	TGTGCCAGCAGTCGGGAGCGGAGTCCGGGGGGGGGCCACTACAATGAGCAGTTCTTC	CASSRERSPGGGHYNEQFF
TRBV10-3	TRBD1	TRBJ2-3	.	TGTGCCATCAGCCCCAGATCGGACAGGGGAACAGATACGCAGTATTTT	CAISPRSDRGTDTQYF
TRBV10-2	.	TRBJ2-1	.	TGCGCCAGCAACAATCTCGTCGACAATGAGCAGTTCTTC	CASNNLVDNEQFF
TRBV28	TRBD1	TRBJ1-4	.	TGTGCCAGCAGTCTGACAGGGTCTCGGGAAAAACTGTTTTTT	CASSLTGSREKLFF
TRBV2	TRBD2	TRBJ2-2	.	TGTGCCAGCAGCAGGTTGGGGGGGATAGCCGGGGAGCTGTTTTTT	CASSRLGGIAGELFF
TRBV7-4	.	TRBJ2-3	.	TGTGCCAGCAGCTTAGGTGGAGCGGTAGATACGCAGTATTTT	CASSLGGAVDTQYF
TRBV7-3	TRBD2	TRBJ2-3	once	TGTGCCAGCAGCTCGAAGAGCGGGGTAGGCACAGATACGCAGTATTTT	CASSSKSGVGTDTQYF
TRBV20-1	.	TRBJ2-5	once	TGCAGTGCTAGACAGGGAGGGACCCAGTACTTC	CSARQGGTQYF
TRBV25-1	TRBD2	TRBJ2-2	.	TGTGCCAGCACTTTGGGGTCCGGGACTAGCGGGGCCGGGGAGCTGTTTTTT	CASTLGSGTSGAGELFF
TRBV19	TRBD1	TRBJ1-1	.	TGTGCCAGTAGTATGGACAGGGGAAACACTGAAGCTTTCTTT	CASSMDRGNTEAFF
TRBV6-5	TRBD1	TRBJ2-2	once	TGTGCCAGCAGTTACTCGACAGGGTCGACCGGGGAGCTGTTTTTT	CASSYSTGSTGELFF
TRBV5-1	.	TRBJ1-6	.	TGCGCCAGCAGCGGAGGACAGCCGAATTCACCCCTCCACTTT	CASSGGQPNSPLHF
TRBV5-6	.	TRBJ1-1	.	TGTGCCAGCAGCTTGGTGGGACGGGGGACTGAAGCTTTCTTT	CASSLVGRGTEAFF
TRBV30	TRBD1	TRBJ1-5	.	TGTGCCTGGAATACAGGGGGCAATCAGCCCCAGCATTTT	CAWNTGGNQPQHF
TRBV6-5	.	TRBJ1-1	.	TGTGCCAGCAGCCCACGAGGCAGAGAAAACACTGAAGCTTTCTTT	CASSPRGRENTEAFF
TRBV29-1	.	TRBJ2-7	.	TGCAGCGTTGTCGGCCGGACAGAGACAACCTACGAGCAGTACTTC	CSVVGRTETTYEQYF
TRBV29-1	.	TRBJ1-2	once	TGCAGCGTTCTTACAGGCCTTAGGGGCTACACCTTC	CSVLTGLRGYTF
TRBV6-5	TRBD1	TRBJ1-2	.	TGTGCCAGCAGTTCCTTAGACAGGGGACTATCCTATGGCTACACCTTC	CASSSLDRGLSYGYTF
TRBV28	.	TRBJ2-5	.	TGTGCCAGCAGCCCCGTTTTAGGGGGCCAAGAGACCCAGTACTTC	CASSPVLGGQETQYF
TRBV27	.	TRBJ1-1	.	TGTGCCAGCAGTTTCTTAAGGGGGAACACTGAAGCTTTCTTT	CASSFLRGNTEAFF
TRBV9	TRBD2	TRBJ2-2	.	TGTGCCAGCAGCGTAGAAGCGGGGGGACCCAGAAACACCGGGGAGCTGTTTTTT	CASSVEAGGPRNTGELFF
TRBV10-3	TRBD1	TRBJ1-6	.	TGTGCCATCAGTGAAAGGGACAGTCAAAATTCACCCCTCCACTTT	CAISERDSQNSPLHF
TRBV30	TRBD1	TRBJ2-7	.	TGTGCCTGGGGGGGAGACCGGGACAGAGTCGGGCAGTACTTC	CAWGGDRDRVGQYF
TRBV6-1	TRBD2	TRBJ2-3	.	TGTGCCAGCAGTGAAGCCCAGCGGGGGGGCACAGATACGCAGTATTTT	CASSEAQRGGTDTQYF
TRBV6-4	.	TRBJ1-6	.	TGTGCCAGCAGGATCGGCTCCTATAATTCACCCCTCCACTTT	CASRIGSYNSPLHF
TRBV29-1	.	TRBJ1-2	.	TGCAGCGCCTGGGGCAACTATGGCTACACCTTC	CSAWGNYGYTF
TRBV5-6	TRBD2	TRBJ2-5	.	TGTGCCAGCAGCTTGTCTGAACTAGCGGGGGGCCGCTGGAGGGAGACCCAGTACTTC	CASSLSELAGGRWRETQYF
TRBV7-8	.	TRBJ2-7	.	TGTGCCAGCAGCTTAGGTGACAGCAATTACGAGCAGTACTTC	CASSLGDSNYEQYF
TRBV30	.	TRBJ1-1	.	TGTGCCTGGATCCTACCCCGGGGTAACTCTGAAGCTTTCTTT	CAWILPRGNSEAFF
TRBV5-6	.	TRBJ1-5	.	TGTGCCAGCAGTAATAGGTCGCGGGGCCAGCCCCAGCATTTT	CASSNRSRGQPQHF
TRBV6-5	.	TRBJ2-3	.	TGTGCCAGCAGTTCCGGCCGGAGTGCGCAGTATTTT	CASSSGRSAQYF
TRBV10-1	.	TRBJ1-4	.	TGCGCCAGCCGACAGAAGACTCCAACTAATGAAAAACTGTTTTTT	CASRQKTPTNEKLFF
TRBV19	TRBD1	TRBJ1-2	.	TGTGCCAGTAGTACAGGGACAGTTGGCTACACCTTC	CASSTGTVGYTF
TRBV10-3	.	TRBJ1-2	.	TGTGCCATCAGGGTGCAGGAAAGCGGTGGCTACACCTTC	CAIRVQESGGYTF
TRBV29-1	TRBD1	TRBJ2-5	.	TGCAGCGTAGGCCGGGGACAGGGGTACCAAGAGACCCAGTACTTC	CSVGRGQGYQETQYF
TRBV30	.	TRBJ1-6	.	TGTGCCTGGGGGGGGACGGGGAGCTCCTATAATTCACCCCTCCACTTT	CAWGGTGSSYNSPLHF
TRBV7-8	TRBD1	TRBJ1-2	.	TGTGCCAGCAGCTTAACCGCCCCGGGACAGGGGGCCTTAGGTGGCTACACCTTC	CASSLTAPGQGALGGYTF
TRBV6-1	.	TRBJ1-5	.	TGTGCCAGTAGCCCCCTCCGAAGCCAGCCCCAGCATTTT	CASSPLRSQPQHF
TRBV4-1	.	TRBJ1-5	few	TGCGCCAGCAGCCAAGGAACCCAGGATCAGCCCCAGCATTTT	CASSQGTQDQPQHF
TRBV30	.	TRBJ1-5	.	TGTGCCTGGAGTGTCTTTGATCAGCCCCAGCATTTT	CAWSVFDQPQHF
TRBV15	.	TRBJ1-1	.	TGTGCCACCAGCAGAGAATCGGGGGGCACTGAAGCTTTCTTT	CATSRESGGTEAFF
TRBV7-9	.	TRBJ1-1	.	TGTGCCAGCAGCCTAATGGAAGCTTTCTTT	CASSLMEAFF
TRBV19	.	TRBJ2-2	.	TGTGCCAGTACCCCGGGACTCCCACGGGGAACCGGGGAGCTGTTTTTT	CASTPGLPRGTGELFF
TRBV6-1	.	TRBJ1-5	.	TGTGCCAGCAGGGAGGGTTCCCAGCATTTT	CASREGSQHF
TRBV9	TRBD1	TRBJ1-4	.	TGTGCCAGCAGCGCCGATACAGGGGGTAATGAAAAACTGTTTTTT	CASSADTGGNEKLFF
TRBV28	.	TRBJ2-3	.	TGTGCCAGCAGTTCAGCGGTCGGGTACACAGATACGCAGTATTTT	CASSSAVGYTDTQYF
TRBV5-1	TRBD1	TRBJ1-1	.	TGCGCCAGCAGCGCGACAGGGGCTGAAGCTTTCTTT	CASSATGAEAFF
TRBV29-1	.	TRBJ1-2	.	TGCAGCGTTGAAGGCCACATCCTTGATGGCTACACCTTC	CSVEGHILDGYTF
TRBV6-5	TRBD2	TRBJ2-5	.	TGTGCCAGCAGTTACGGTCTAGCGGGGGGCCAAGAGACCCAGTACTTC	CASSYGLAGGQETQYF
TRBV5-4	TRBD2	TRBJ2-7	.	TGTGCCAGCAGCCATAGCGGGGGAGGGTACGAGCAGTACTTC	CASSHSGGGYEQYF